The present T cell receptor (beta chain) was sequenced within a study of blood T cell repertoires in COVID-19. Looking at the study overall: COVID-19 samples from acute and convalescent phases originated in the United States, Italy and Spain. Sources were T cells, B-cell-depleted T cells, or PBMCs; the material itself was cDNA or gDNA.

V was shortened by 3 bases and J by 6 bases, with 8 bases between the two germline ends. The length of the CDR3 is 12 residues. Clones were sequenced by immunoSEQ multiplex PCR, and TCRdb holds only the in-frame ones, with some missing. The table shows 130,000 to 150,000 clones, with roughly 80% occurring only once. The chain carries TRBV12-3 or TRBV12-4 and TRBJ1-1; D gene ambiguous. The clonotype originates from a woman aged 40 to 50 with active or convalescent COVID-19. Sequences were obtained from peripheral blood. The CDR3: CASSFRRSEAFF. Here the CDR3 DNA reads TGTGCCAGCAGTTTTAGGAGATCTGAAGCTTTCTTT.